The TCR beta chain under discussion was sequenced for a study of cytomegalovirus exposure and HLA in healthy donors. General study points: The study found most TCR sequences rare, yet found some public TCRs in many donors. Published work reported that the classifier diagnosed cytomegalovirus status with high specificity and sensitivity. The study put some 150 TCR beta chains on its list as cytomegalovirus-associated.

The donors belonged to the approximately 120-subject validation cohort, separate from the roughly 710-subject first cohort. The assay was immunoSEQ multiplex PCR, and TCRdb's table has in-frame clones only and misses some. There are approximately 260,000 clones in the sample; around 88% occur only once, and around 1.2% lies in the top ten. Trimming stripped 7 bases from V and 2 bases from J, with 9 bases between. The CDR3 runs 13 residues. Per germline, CDR1 SNHLY and CDR2 FYNNEI. Points on this clone: What it binds is unknown.

Sequencing was carried out using PBMCs. The TCR originated in a woman aged 25-40 years in good health and CMV-seropositive. The rearrangement joins TRBV2 to TRBJ2-1; a weak D match, TRBD1 (6 bases). The CDR3 bases are TGTGCCAGCAATAAGGGGGCCTACAATGAGCAGTTCTTC. It codes for CASNKGAYNEQFF.